This entry lists 12 T cell receptor beta chains sequenced from one sample in a study of shared clonotypes between healthy human individuals. The repertoire was sequenced with immunoSEQ multiplex PCR; TCRdb's copy has only in-frame clones and lacks some. The data show around 530,000 clones, around 78% seen once. Material for sequencing was PBMCs. Receptors originate from a woman aged 40-49 years in good health. Some clones in this sample may be carry-over from other donors' samples.

The rearrangement joins TRBV5-1 to TRBJ2-1, with D hard to call. The CDR3 is made up of 15 amino acids. CDR1 is SGHRS, CDR2 YFSETQ, per germline. Between the trimmed V and J ends, which lost 2 bases and 5 bases, there was a span of 14 bases. The CDR3 coding sequence is TGCGCCAGCAGCTTTTTATCCGATTGGGACAATGAGCAGTTCTTC. As protein: CASSFLSDWDNEQFF.

This clone was observed a single time. This rearrangement joins TRBV30 to TRBJ2-1; D gene uncertain. CDR3 length: 13 residues. Germline CDR1 is GTSNPN and CDR2 is SVGIG (reference sequence). The V and J ends lost 3 bases and 4 bases respectively, with 10 bases between them. The CDR3 here is CAWSPGPYNEQFF. The DNA of the CDR3 is TGTGCCTGGAGCCCGGGCCCTTACAATGAGCAGTTCTTC. Based on the CDR3 plus reference TRBV30 and TRBJ2-1, the full variable domain is SQTIHQWPATLVQPVGSPLSLECTVEGTSNPNLYWYRQAAGRGLQLLFYSVGIGQISSEVPQNLSASRPQDRQFILSSKKLLLSDSGFYLCAWSPGPYNEQFFGPGTRLTVL.

A note on this clone: Other DNA sequences within the sample encode an identical CDR3. The rearrangement links TRBV2 to TRBJ2-7, with unresolved D. Trimming left V 3 bases short and J 3 bases short, with 9 bases between. Germline loops: CDR1 SNHLY, CDR2 FYNNEI. The CDR3 extends over 13 amino acids. DNA of the CDR3: TGTGCCAGCAGTGATCGGCTCCTCTACGAGCAGTACTTC. This gives the protein CASSDRLLYEQYF.

V gene TRBV29-1 combines with J gene TRBJ2-5; weak D call: TRBD2 (7 bases). V lost 4 bases and J 4 bases, leaving 13 bases between the germline ends. This CDR3 has 13 amino acids. Germline loops: CDR1 SQVTM, CDR2 ANQGSEA. CDR3 DNA: TGCAGCGTTGTGGGGGGGGCTGCAGAGACCCAGTACTTC. Its translation: CSVVGGAAETQYF.

CDR3 loop: CASSPGTGGEGYGYTF. The CDR3 region has the DNA TGTGCCAGCTCACCCGGGACAGGGGGCGAGGGCTATGGCTACACCTTC. J is TRBJ1-2 and V is TRBV18, with 12 positions matching TRBD1. The CDR3 runs 16 residues. Trimming took 3 bases from V and 4 from J; bases not matched to a gene: 6. In germline, CDR1 is KGHSH, CDR2 LQKENI.

The sample holds one count of this clone. The rearrangement joins TRBV21-1 to TRBJ2-7; the table gives TRBD2 as D, unverified against the DNA. TRBV21-1 is recorded as a pseudogene. CDR3 length: 14 residues. DNA for the CDR3: TGTGCCAGCGGACAATGCGGGAGGGCCCGGGAGCAGTACTTC. Its protein is CASGQCGRAREQYF.

V is TRBV7-2 and J is TRBJ2-3; D gene unclear. This CDR3 is 13 amino acids long. Trimming removed 3 bases from V and 2 bases from J, with 6 bases in between. The V gene's germline CDR1 is SGHTA and CDR2 FQGNSA. The CDR3 sequence is CASSFSLTDTQYF. CDR3 nucleotide sequence: TGTGCCAGCAGCTTTTCCCTCACAGATACGCAGTATTTT.

V is TRBV2 and J is TRBJ1-1; possible D gene TRBD1, 5 bases. Germline CDR1 and CDR2: SNHLY and FYNNEI. Trimming shortened V by 4 bases and J by 7 bases, and 13 bases separated the two germline ends. This CDR3 comprises 13 residues. For the CDR3, the DNA is TGTGCCAGCAGTGTGCGGGACGTCGATGAAGCTTTCTTT. It encodes CASSVRDVDEAFF.

The chain uses TRBV2 and TRBJ1-2, with D uncertain. CDR1 and CDR2 (germline): SNHLY, FYNNEI. Trimming removed 4 bases from V and 10 bases from J, with 13 bases in between. The CDR3 has 12 residues. The DNA of the CDR3 is TGTGCCAGCAGTGGGGCCGGGTCAGTCTACACCTTC. Translating it yields CASSGAGSVYTF.

The J gene is TRBJ1-1, the V gene TRBV7-7, with D perhaps TRBD1 (5 bases). Germline-derived CDR1 and CDR2 are SSHAT and FNYEAQ (reference sequence). The CDR3 has 13 residues. V was pared by 5 bases and J by 1 base, with 8 bases between. The CDR3 DNA sequence: TGTGCCAGCAGCCGGGACCAGAACACTGAAGCTTTCTTT. Amino acid sequence: CASSRDQNTEAFF.

V usage is TRBV5-4 and J usage is TRBJ2-7, with a tentative D call TRBD2 (6 bases). The CDR3 sequence is 15 residues long. Germline V gives CDR1 SGHNT, CDR2 YYREEE (reference sequence). V dropped 4 bases and J dropped 5 bases, with 19 bases sitting between them. CDR3 sequence reads: CASSPGGGVAHEQYF. CDR3 coding DNA: TGTGCCAGCAGCCCCGGCGGCGGGGTCGCCCACGAGCAGTACTTC. Based on the CDR3 plus reference TRBV5-4 and TRBJ2-7, the full variable domain is ETGVTQSPTHLIKTRGQQVTLRCSSQSGHNTVSWYQQALGQGPQFIFQYYREEENGRGNFPPRFSGLQFPNYSSELNVNALELDDSALYLCASSPGGGVAHEQYFGPGTRLTVT.

This chain connects TRBV29-1 to TRBJ1-3; no clear D gene. The V end was cut by 4 bases, the J end by 0 bases, with 7 bases between. This CDR3 is 13 amino acids long. Germline V lookup: CDR1 SQVTM, CDR2 ANQGSEA. The CDR3 DNA is TGCAGCGTTGGAGTTAGCTCTGGAAACACCATATATTTT. Amino acid sequence: CSVGVSSGNTIYF.